This T cell receptor (beta chain) was sequenced during a study of TIL therapy for anti-PD-1-resistant metastatic lung cancer. Study background: Most patients had lung adenocarcinoma. Median tumor mutation burden was 1.5 mutations per megabase.

The time point here: pre-treatment sample, taken before nivolumab and TIL therapy. This was the immunoSEQ v3 assay. Survey-level samples got 2 million to 2.5 million read pairs; deep-level samples got about 5-6.5 million. Some clones are missing from TCRdb's copy, which holds only in-frame ones; the method was immunoSEQ multiplex PCR. The sample records 50,000 to 70,000 clones, about 81% being singletons. The germline V gene encodes CDR1 MGHDK and CDR2 SYGVNS. The CDR3 extends over 14 amino acids. After removal of 5 bases from V and 13 bases from J, the junction contained 9 bases not matched to a gene.

This TCR was sampled from a person aged 25 to 85 with non-small cell lung cancer. This rearrangement joins TRBV25-1 to TRBJ1-6, with 9 bases aligning to TRBD1. This sample comprised blood, obtained at baseline. The CDR3 coding sequence is TGTGCCAGCAGTAAGACAGGGGGTAGCCTCCCCCTCCACTTT. Translation gives CASSKTGGSLPLHF.